This TCR beta chain was captured in a study of T cells in Graves' hyperthyroidism and ophthalmopathy. Study details: Peripheral blood specimens were obtained at initial diagnosis, prior to any treatment. Whole-study findings and limits: Ophthalmopathy could be told apart from stable hyperthyroidism with a 13 V-J model. Ophthalmopathy was predicted by the model a median of approximately six months ahead of onset.

The V gene's germline CDR1 is SQVTM and CDR2 ANQGSEA. The CDR3 runs 16 residues. Newly diagnosed hyperthyroidism patients aged 18 to 65 years had disease lasting under 2 months. Details on this clonotype: Antigen unknown.

From RNA transcripts, TCR beta CDR3 regions were amplified. The HTBI primer set was used in a first-round RT-PCR of the TCR CDR3. TCRdb independently ran MiXCR on the multiplex PCR reads; one entry per CDR3 protein. The sample holds some 300,000 distinct CDR3 sequences, about 15% seen once. The material sequenced was blood. The chain uses TRBV29-1 and TRBJ2-1; the D gene is possibly TRBD2 (9 bases). This receptor was identified in a young man with Graves' hyperthyroidism. The CDR3 loop reads CSIQGAGGRGFNEQFF. The CDR3 nucleotides are TGCAGTATCCAGGGGGCTGGCGGGAGGGGATTCAATGAGCAGTTCTTC.